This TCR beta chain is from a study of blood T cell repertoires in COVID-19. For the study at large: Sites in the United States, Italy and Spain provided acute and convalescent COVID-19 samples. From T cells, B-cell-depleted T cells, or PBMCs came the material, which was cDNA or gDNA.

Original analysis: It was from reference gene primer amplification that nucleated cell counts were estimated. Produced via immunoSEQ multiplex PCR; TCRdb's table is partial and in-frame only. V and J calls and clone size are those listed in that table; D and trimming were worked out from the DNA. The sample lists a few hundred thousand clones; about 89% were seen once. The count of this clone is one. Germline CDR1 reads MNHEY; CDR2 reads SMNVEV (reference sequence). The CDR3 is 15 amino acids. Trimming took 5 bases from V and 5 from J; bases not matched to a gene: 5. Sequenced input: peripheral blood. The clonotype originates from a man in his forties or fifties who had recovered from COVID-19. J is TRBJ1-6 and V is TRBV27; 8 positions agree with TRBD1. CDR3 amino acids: CASSPMTGDNSPLHF. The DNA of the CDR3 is TGTGCCAGCAGTCCGATGACAGGGGATAATTCACCCCTCCACTTT.